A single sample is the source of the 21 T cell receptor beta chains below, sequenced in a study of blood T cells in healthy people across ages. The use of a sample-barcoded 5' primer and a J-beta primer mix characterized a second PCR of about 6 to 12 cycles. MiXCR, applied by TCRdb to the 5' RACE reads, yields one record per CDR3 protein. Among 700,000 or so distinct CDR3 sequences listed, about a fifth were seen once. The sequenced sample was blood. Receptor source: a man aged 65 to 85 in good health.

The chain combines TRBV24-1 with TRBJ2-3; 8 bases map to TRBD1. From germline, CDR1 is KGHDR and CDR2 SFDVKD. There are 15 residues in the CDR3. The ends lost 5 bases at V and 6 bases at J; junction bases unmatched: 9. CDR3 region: CATSARQGRLDTQYF. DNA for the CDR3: TGTGCCACCAGTGCCCGACAGGGGCGATTGGATACGCAGTATTTT.

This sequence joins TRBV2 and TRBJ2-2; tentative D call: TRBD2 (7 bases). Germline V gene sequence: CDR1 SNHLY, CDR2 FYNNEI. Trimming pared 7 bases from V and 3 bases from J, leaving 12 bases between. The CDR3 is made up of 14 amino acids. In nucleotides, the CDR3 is TGTGCCAGCATCCGGGGGGCGGACACCGGGGAGCTGTTTTTT. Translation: CASIRGADTGELFF.

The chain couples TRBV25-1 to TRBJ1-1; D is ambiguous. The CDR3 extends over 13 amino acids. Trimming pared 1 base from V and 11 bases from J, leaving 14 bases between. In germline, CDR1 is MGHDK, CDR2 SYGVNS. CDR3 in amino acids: CASSEWSRDRAFF. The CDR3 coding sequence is TGTGCCAGCAGTGAATGGTCGCGCGATCGGGCTTTCTTT.

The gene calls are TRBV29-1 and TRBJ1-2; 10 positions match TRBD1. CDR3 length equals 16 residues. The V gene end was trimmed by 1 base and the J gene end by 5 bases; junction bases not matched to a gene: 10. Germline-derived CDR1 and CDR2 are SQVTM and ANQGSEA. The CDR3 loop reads CSVEVHSWGQGYGYTF. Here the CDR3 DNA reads TGCAGCGTTGAAGTACATAGTTGGGGACAGGGGTATGGCTACACCTTC.

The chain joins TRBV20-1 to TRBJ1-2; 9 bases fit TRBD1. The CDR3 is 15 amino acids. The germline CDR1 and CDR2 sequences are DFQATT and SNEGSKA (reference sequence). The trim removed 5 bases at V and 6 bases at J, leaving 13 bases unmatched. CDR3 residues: CSAHVPGQGTHGYTF. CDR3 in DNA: TGCAGTGCTCACGTTCCGGGACAGGGAACTCATGGCTACACCTTC.

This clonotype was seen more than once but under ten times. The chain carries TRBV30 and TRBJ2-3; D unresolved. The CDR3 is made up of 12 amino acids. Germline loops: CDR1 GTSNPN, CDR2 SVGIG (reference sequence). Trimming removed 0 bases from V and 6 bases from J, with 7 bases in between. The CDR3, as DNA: TGTGCCTGGAGTGTAATGGGGGATACGCAGTATTTT. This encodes CAWSVMGDTQYF.

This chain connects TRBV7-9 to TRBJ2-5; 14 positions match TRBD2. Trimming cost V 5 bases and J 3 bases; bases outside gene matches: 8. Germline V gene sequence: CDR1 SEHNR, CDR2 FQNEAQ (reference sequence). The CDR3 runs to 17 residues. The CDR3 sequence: CASSPRLAGGPEETQYF. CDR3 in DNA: TGTGCCAGCAGCCCCCGACTAGCGGGAGGGCCAGAAGAGACCCAGTACTTC.

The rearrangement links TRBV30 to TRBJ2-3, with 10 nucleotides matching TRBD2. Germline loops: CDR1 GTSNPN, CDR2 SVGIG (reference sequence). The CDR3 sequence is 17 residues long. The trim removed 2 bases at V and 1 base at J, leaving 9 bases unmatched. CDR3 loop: CAWSRLAGVVGTDTQYF. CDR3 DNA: TGTGCCTGGAGTAGGCTAGCGGGAGTAGTTGGCACAGATACGCAGTATTTT.

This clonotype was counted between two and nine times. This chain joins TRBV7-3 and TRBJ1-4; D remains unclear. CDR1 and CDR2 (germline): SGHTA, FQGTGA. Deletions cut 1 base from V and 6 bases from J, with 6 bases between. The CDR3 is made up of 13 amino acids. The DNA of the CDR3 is TGTGCCAGCAGCTTAAGTGGGGATGAAAAACTGTTTTTT. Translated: CASSLSGDEKLFF.

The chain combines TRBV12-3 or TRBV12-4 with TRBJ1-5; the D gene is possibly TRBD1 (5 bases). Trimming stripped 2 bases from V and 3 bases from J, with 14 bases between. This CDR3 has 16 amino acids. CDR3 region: CASSLTWGRVNQPQHF. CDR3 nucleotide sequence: TGTGCCAGCAGTTTAACTTGGGGCAGGGTCAATCAGCCCCAGCATTTT.

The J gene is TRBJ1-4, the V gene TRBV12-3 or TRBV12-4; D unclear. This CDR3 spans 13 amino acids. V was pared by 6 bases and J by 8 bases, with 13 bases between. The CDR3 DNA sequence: TGTGCCAGCAGGAACCCGGGCAACGAAAAACTGTTTTTT. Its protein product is CASRNPGNEKLFF.

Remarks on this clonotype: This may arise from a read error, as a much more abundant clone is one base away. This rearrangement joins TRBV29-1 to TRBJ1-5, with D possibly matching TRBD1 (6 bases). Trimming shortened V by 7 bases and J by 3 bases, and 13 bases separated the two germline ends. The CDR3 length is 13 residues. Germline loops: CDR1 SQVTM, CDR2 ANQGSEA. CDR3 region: CSAADSHNQPQHF. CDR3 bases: TGCAGCGCTGCGGACAGCCACAATCAGCCCCAGCATTTT.

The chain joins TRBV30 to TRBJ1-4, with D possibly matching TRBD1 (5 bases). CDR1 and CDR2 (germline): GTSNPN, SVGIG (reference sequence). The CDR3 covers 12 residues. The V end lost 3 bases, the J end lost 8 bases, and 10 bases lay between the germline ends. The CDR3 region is CAWSRVEEKLFF. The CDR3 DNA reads TGTGCCTGGAGCAGGGTGGAAGAAAAACTGTTTTTT.

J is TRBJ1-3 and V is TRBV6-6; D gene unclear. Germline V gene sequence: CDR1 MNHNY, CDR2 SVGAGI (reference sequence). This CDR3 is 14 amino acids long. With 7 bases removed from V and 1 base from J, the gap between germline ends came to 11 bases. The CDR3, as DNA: TGTGCCAGCAAAGAGCAAAGGTCTGGAAACACCATATATTTT. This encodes CASKEQRSGNTIYF.

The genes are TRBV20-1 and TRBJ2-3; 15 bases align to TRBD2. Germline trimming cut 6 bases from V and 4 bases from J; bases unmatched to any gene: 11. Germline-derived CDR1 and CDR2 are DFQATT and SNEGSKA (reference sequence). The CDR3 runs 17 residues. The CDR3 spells CSAKWTSGRAVPDTQYF. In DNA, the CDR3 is TGCAGTGCAAAATGGACTAGCGGGAGGGCAGTGCCAGATACGCAGTATTTT.

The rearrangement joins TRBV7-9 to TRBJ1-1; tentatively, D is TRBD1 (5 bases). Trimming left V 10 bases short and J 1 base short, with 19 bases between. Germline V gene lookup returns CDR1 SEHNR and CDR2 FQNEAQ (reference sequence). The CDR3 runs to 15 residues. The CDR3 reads CATRRGLDRNTEAFF. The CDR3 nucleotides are TGTGCCACCCGAAGAGGCCTCGACAGGAACACTGAAGCTTTCTTT.

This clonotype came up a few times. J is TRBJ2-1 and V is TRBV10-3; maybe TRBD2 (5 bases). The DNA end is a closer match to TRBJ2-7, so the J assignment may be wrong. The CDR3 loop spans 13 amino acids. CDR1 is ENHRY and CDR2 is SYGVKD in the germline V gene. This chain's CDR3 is CAISVERALEQYF. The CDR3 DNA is TGTGCCATCAGTGTGGAGAGGGCCCTCGAGCAGTACTTC.

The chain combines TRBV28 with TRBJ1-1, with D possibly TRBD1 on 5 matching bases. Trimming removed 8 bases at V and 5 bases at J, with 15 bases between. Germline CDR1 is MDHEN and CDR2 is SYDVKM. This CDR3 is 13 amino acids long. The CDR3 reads CASFPRWGTEAFF. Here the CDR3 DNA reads TGTGCCAGCTTCCCACGGTGGGGGACTGAAGCTTTCTTT.

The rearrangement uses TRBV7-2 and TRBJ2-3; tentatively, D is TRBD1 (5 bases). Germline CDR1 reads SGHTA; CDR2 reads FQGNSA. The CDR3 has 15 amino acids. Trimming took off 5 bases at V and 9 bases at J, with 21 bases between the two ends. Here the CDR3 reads CASSAQGPPLDTQYF. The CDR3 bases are TGTGCCAGCAGCGCCCAGGGCCCCCCACTTGACACGCAGTATTTT.

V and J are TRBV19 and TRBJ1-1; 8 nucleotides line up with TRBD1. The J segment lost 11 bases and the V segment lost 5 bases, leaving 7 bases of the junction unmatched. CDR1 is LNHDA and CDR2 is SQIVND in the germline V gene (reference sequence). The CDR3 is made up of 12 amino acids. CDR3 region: CASSLRTGLAFF. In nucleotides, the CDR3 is TGTGCCAGTAGTTTACGGACAGGGTTGGCTTTCTTT.

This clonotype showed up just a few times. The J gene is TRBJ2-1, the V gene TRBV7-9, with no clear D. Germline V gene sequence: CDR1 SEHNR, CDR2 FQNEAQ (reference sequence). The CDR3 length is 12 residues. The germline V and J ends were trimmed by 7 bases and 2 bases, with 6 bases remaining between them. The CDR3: CASNPTYNEQFF. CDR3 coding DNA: TGTGCCAGCAACCCCACCTACAATGAGCAGTTCTTC.